This T cell receptor beta chain stems from a study of CD8+ T cells in alopecia areata. Treatment given: oral pan-JAK inhibitor, 5-10 mg twice daily. The CDR3 has 16 amino acids. V shed 0 bases and J 1 base; nucleotides not matched to a gene: 3. Germline assignment: CDR1 ENHRY and CDR2 SYGVKD. Note on this clone: Antigen unknown.

The authors extracted RNA and reverse transcribed it into cDNA as the sequencing template. Profiled with immunoSEQ multiplex PCR; TCRdb holds only in-frame clones, not every one. This sample has roughly 210,000 clones, with less than 50% found just once. Findings and caveats of the study: It was less clear whether patients shared TCRs than it was in mice, possibly because of HLA. The study found higher clonality in lesional than normal scalp, especially in alopecia totalis/universalis. Scalp clonality and expanded CD8+ clones among the top 100 were significantly decreased by tofacitinib. Tofacitinib did not eliminate many expanded lesional clones from scalp or blood.

This clonotype originated in a human donor with alopecia areata. The material sequenced was CD4+ T cells sorted from blood, taken at roughly week 38, from a patient treated with tofacitinib. The chain is built from TRBV10-3 and TRBJ2-3, with 8 bases that match TRBD2. The CDR3 here is CAISESPSGRTDTQYF. The CDR3 DNA sequence: TGTGCCATCAGTGAGTCACCTAGCGGGCGCACAGATACGCAGTATTTT.